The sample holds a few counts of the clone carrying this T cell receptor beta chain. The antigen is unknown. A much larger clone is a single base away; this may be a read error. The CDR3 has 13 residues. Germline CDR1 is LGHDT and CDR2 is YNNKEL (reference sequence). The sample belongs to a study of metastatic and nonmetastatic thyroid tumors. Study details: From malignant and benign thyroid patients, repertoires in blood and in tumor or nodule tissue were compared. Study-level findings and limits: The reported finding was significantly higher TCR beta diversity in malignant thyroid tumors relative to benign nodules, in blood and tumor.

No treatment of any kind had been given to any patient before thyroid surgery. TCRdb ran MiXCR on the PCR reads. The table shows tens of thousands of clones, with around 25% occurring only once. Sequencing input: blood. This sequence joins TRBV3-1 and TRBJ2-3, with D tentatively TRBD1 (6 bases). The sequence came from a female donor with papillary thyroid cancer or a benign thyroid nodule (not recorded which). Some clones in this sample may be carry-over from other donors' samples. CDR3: CVSSSRGTDTQYF. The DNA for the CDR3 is TGTGTCAGCTCCTCGAGGGGGACAGATACGCAGTATTTT.